This is a list of T cell receptor beta chains from one sample in a study of cytomegalovirus exposure and HLA in healthy donors. The data were produced by immunoSEQ multiplex PCR, yet TCRdb's version contains in-frame clones alone and is incomplete. This sample yields 120,000 to 150,000 clones, of which 82% are seen a single time; about 2.3% belongs to the top ten. The sequenced sample consisted of PBMCs. These receptors all come from a male donor in good health and CMV-seronegative. Both conserved end residues are part of each CDR3. The D gene is left open where the match is weak. Clone size is not always given. Where it is, it says once, few, many or a class for expanded clones.

abundance	v_gene	j_gene	d_gene	CDR3nt	CDR3aa
once	TRBV7-2	TRBJ2-3	-	TGTGCCAGCAGCTTAGTCTCCACAGATACGCAGTATTTT	CASSLVSTDTQYF
once	TRBV18	TRBJ2-5	-	TGTGCCAGCTGCCGGGGTTCCCAAGAGACCCAGTACTTC	CASCRGSQETQYF
-	TRBV2	TRBJ1-3	-	TGTGCCAGTTTCAGGGCGGCCGGGGGAAACACCATATATTTT	CASFRAAGGNTIYF
-	TRBV27	TRBJ1-1	TRBD1	TGTGCCAGCAAACTAGACAGGGCGACCACTGAAGCTTTCTTT	CASKLDRATTEAFF
-	TRBV11-2	TRBJ2-4	TRBD2	TGTGCCAGCAGCTCCACCCCTTTAGCGGGAAACATTCAGTACTTC	CASSSTPLAGNIQYF
-	TRBV28	TRBJ2-3	TRBD2	TGTGCCAGCAGTTCTGCGGGAGTGGTGGATACGCAGTATTTT	CASSSAGVVDTQYF
-	TRBV6-1	TRBJ2-3	TRBD2	TGTGCCAGCAATTGGGGACTAGTAACAGATACGCAGTATTTT	CASNWGLVTDTQYF
-	TRBV11-2	TRBJ2-7	-	TGTGCCAGCAGTCCCTCCCGCACAGGGTTGTACGAGCAGTACTTC	CASSPSRTGLYEQYF
-	TRBV27	TRBJ2-1	-	TGTGCCAGCAGTCCCTACGCAGGCACCTCCTACAATGAGCAGTTCTTC	CASSPYAGTSYNEQFF
few	TRBV7-9	TRBJ2-1	-	TGTGCCAGCAGCCCGGGTGGGAGCTTTGGGGATGAGCAGTTCTTC	CASSPGGSFGDEQFF
-	TRBV7-9	TRBJ2-7	TRBD1	TGTGCCAGCAGCGGGACAGGGGGGACCTACGAGCAGTACTTC	CASSGTGGTYEQYF
-	TRBV5-5	TRBJ1-2	-	TGTGCCAGCAACTTTCAGGGTCAGGGGCCTAACTATGGCTACACCTTC	CASNFQGQGPNYGYTF
once	TRBV6-4	TRBJ1-2	-	TGTGCCAGCAGTGACTCTGAGGAGGGGACCTATGGCTACACCTTC	CASSDSEEGTYGYTF
-	TRBV27	TRBJ2-1	TRBD2	TGTGCCAGCAAGCCGGGACTAGCGGGACCGGAGAATGAGCAGTTCTTC	CASKPGLAGPENEQFF
-	TRBV4-1	TRBJ2-7	-	TGCGCCAGCAGCCCCCTAGGTGGCAGGGCCCCTGGAGAGCAGTACTTC	CASSPLGGRAPGEQYF